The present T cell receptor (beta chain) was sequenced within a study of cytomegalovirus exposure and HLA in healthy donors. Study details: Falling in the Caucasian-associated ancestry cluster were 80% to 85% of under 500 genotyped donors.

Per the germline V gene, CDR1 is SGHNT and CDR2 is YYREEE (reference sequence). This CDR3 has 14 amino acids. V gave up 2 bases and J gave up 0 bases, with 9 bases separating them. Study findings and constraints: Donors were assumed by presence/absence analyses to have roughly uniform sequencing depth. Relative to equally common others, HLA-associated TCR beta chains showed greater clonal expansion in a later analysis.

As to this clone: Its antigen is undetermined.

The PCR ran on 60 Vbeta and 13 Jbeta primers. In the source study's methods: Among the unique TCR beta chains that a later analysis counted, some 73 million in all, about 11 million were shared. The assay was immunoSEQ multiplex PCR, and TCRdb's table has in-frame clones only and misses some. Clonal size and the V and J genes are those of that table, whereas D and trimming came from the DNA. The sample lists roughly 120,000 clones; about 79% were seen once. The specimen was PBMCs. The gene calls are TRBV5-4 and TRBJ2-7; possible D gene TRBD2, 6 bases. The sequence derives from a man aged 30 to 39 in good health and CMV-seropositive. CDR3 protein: CASSFRGSSYEQYF. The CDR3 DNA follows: TGTGCCAGCAGCTTCCGGGGGAGCTCCTACGAGCAGTACTTC.